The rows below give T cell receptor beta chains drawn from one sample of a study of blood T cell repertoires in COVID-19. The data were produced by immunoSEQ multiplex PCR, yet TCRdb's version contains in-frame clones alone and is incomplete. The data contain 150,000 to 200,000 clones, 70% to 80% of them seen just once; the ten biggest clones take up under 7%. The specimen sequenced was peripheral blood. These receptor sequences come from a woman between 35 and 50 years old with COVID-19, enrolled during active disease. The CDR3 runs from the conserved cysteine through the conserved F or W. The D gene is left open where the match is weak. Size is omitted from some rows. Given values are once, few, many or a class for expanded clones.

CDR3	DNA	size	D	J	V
CASSFSGTGTDTQYF	TGTGCCAGCAGCTTTTCCGGGACAGGCACAGATACGCAGTATTTT	many	TRBD1	TRBJ2-3	TRBV7-2
CASSVQGNEQFF	TGTGCCAGCAGCGTCCAGGGCAATGAGCAGTTCTTC	.	.	TRBJ2-1	TRBV9
CASSLVGGEKLFF	TGTGCCAGCAGCTTAGTGGGAGGGGAAAAACTGTTTTTT	.	.	TRBJ1-4	TRBV7-6
CASSQEWRRDRVILGNQPQHF	TGTGCCAGCAGCCAAGAGTGGAGGCGGGACAGGGTAATATTAGGCAATCAGCCCCAGCATTTT	.	TRBD1	TRBJ1-5	TRBV4-2
CASSSRDGRDGYTF	TGTGCCAGCAGTTCCCGGGACGGGAGAGATGGCTACACCTTC	.	.	TRBJ1-2	TRBV6-6
CASSEVGRAQPQHF	TGTGCCAGCAGTGAAGTGGGGAGGGCTCAGCCCCAGCATTTT	.	.	TRBJ1-5	TRBV6-1
CASSPDRYGTEAFF	TGTGCCAGCAGTCCCGACCGTTACGGGACTGAAGCTTTCTTT	many	.	TRBJ1-1	TRBV7-2
CASRRGPYGYTF	TGTGCCAGCAGAAGGGGGCCCTATGGCTACACCTTC	.	TRBD1	TRBJ1-2	TRBV7-9
CSVARAYEQYF	TGCAGCGTTGCCAGGGCTTACGAGCAGTACTTC	.	.	TRBJ2-7	TRBV29-1
CASSLAGGGRKLFF	TGTGCCAGCAGCTTGGCTGGGGGGGGACGAAAACTGTTTTTT	.	.	TRBJ1-4	TRBV5-6
CASSSEGTALYEQYF	TGTGCCAGCAGCTCTGAGGGGACAGCTCTCTACGAGCAGTACTTC	.	TRBD1	TRBJ2-7	TRBV5-5
CASSSARTHGNQPQHF	TGTGCCAGCAGCTCGGCCCGGACACATGGCAATCAGCCCCAGCATTTT	.	.	TRBJ1-5	TRBV7-2
CASSPRTGGGQPQHF	TGCGCCAGCAGCCCTAGGACAGGGGGAGGACAGCCCCAGCATTTT	.	TRBD1	TRBJ1-5	TRBV5-1
CASSRTEMNTEAFF	TGTGCCAGTAGTAGGACAGAAATGAACACTGAAGCTTTCTTT	.	.	TRBJ1-1	TRBV19
CASSLGPGGTYEQYF	TGTGCCAGCAGCTTGGGGCCGGGGGGAACCTACGAGCAGTACTTC	once	TRBD2	TRBJ2-7	TRBV5-6
CASSHMSGYEAFF	TGTGCCAGCAGTCATATGAGCGGGTATGAAGCTTTCTTT	.	.	TRBJ1-1	TRBV6-5
CASSLVSLGYTF	TGTGCCAGCAGTTTAGTTTCACTCGGCTACACCTTC	.	.	TRBJ1-2	TRBV12-3/TRBV12-4
CASSPNRDRYSPLHF	TGTGCCAGCAGTCCTAACCGGGACAGGTATTCACCCCTCCACTTT	.	TRBD1	TRBJ1-6	TRBV27
CASSYAGLYQETQYF	TGTGCCAGCAGTTACGCAGGGTTGTACCAAGAGACCCAGTACTTC	.	.	TRBJ2-5	TRBV6-5
CASSPDTSQRGYTF	TGTGCCAGCAGCCCCGATACAAGCCAGCGTGGCTACACCTTC	medium-sized	.	TRBJ1-2	TRBV11-2
CASNVRDGQPQHF	TGTGCCAGCAACGTGAGGGATGGTCAGCCCCAGCATTTT	.	.	TRBJ1-5	TRBV12-3/TRBV12-4
CASSLASGTYNEQFF	TGTGCCAGCAGCCTAGCCAGCGGGACCTACAATGAGCAGTTCTTC	.	TRBD2	TRBJ2-1	TRBV3-1/TRBV3-2
CASSGGSLIGYGYTF	TGTGCCAGCAGCGGCGGCAGTCTGATAGGCTATGGCTACACCTTC	.	.	TRBJ1-2	TRBV5-6
CASSDQGQLYYQPQHF	TGTGCCAGTAGTGACCAGGGACAGCTTTACTATCAGCCCCAGCATTTT	.	TRBD1	TRBJ1-5	TRBV19
CAIDPGGPYNEQFF	TGTGCCATCGACCCGGGGGGGCCGTACAATGAGCAGTTCTTC	once	TRBD2	TRBJ2-1	TRBV2
CASSGAGTISYNEQFF	TGTGCCAGCTCAGGAGCCGGGACTATCTCCTACAATGAGCAGTTCTTC	.	TRBD2	TRBJ2-1	TRBV18
CASSYTGTGTNYGYTF	TGTGCCAGCAGTTATACCGGGACAGGGACTAACTATGGCTACACCTTC	.	TRBD1	TRBJ1-2	TRBV27
CASSQDRDTEQYF	TGCGCCAGCAGCCAAGATCGGGACACCGAGCAGTACTTC	once	.	TRBJ2-7	TRBV4-3
CASSLGSIEQFF	TGTGCCAGCAGTTTGGGCTCGATCGAGCAGTTCTTC	many	.	TRBJ2-1	TRBV6-5
CASSQDALAGGQFF	TGTGCCAGCAGCCAAGATGCACTAGCGGGGGGGCAGTTCTTC	.	TRBD2	TRBJ2-1	TRBV3-1/TRBV3-2
CASSPRDTYGYTF	TGTGCCAGCAGCCCCCGGGACACCTATGGCTACACCTTC	.	.	TRBJ1-2	TRBV27
CASSLGQNVLTF	TGTGCCAGCAGCTTAGGCCAGAACGTCCTGACTTTC	few	.	TRBJ2-6	TRBV7-3